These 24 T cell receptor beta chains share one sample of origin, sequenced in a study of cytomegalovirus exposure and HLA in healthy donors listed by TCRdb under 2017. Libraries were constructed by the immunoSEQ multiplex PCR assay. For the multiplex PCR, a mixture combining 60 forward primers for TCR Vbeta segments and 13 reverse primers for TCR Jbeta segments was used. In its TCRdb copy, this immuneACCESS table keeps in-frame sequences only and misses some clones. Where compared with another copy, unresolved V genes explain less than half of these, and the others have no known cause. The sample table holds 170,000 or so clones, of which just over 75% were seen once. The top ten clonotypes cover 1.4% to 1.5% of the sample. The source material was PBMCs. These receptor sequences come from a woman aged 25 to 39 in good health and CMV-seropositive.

CDR3: CASSLGAGLGNTIYF. The DNA for the CDR3 is TGTGCCAGCAGCTTAGGTGCGGGGCTAGGAAACACCATATATTTT. The rearrangement links TRBV7-9 to TRBJ1-3, with a possible D match to TRBD1 (5 bases). CDR1 is SEHNR, CDR2 FQNEAQ, per germline (reference sequence). The length of the CDR3 is 15 residues. Trimming left V 1 base short and J 4 bases short, with 11 bases between. The whole variable domain, filled in from reference TRBV7-9 and TRBJ1-3, reads DTGVSQNPRHKITKRGQNVTFRCDPISEHNRLYWYRQTLGQGPEFLTYFQNEAQLEKSRLLSDRFSAERPKGSFSTLEIQRTEQGDSAMYLCASSLGAGLGNTIYFGEGSWLTVV.

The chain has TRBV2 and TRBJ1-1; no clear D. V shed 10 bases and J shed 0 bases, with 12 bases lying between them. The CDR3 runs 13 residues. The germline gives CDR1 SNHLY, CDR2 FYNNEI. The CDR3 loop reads CATLRGLNTEAFF. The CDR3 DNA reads TGTGCCACTTTGAGAGGCCTGAACACTGAAGCTTTCTTT.

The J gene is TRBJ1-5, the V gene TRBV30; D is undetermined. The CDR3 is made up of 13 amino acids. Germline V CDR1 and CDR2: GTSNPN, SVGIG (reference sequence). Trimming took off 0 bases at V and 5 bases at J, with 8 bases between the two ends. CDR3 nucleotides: TGTGCCTGGAGTGTTACCTCGGATCAGCCCCAGCATTTT. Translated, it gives CAWSVTSDQPQHF.

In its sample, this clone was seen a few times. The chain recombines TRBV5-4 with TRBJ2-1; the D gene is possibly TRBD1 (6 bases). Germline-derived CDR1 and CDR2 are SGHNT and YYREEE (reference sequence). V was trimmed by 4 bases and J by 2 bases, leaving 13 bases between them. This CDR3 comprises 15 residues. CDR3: CASSIGTGTYNEQFF. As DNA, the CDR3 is TGTGCCAGCAGCATAGGTACAGGGACCTACAATGAGCAGTTCTTC. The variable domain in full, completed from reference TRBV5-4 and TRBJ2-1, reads ETGVTQSPTHLIKTRGQQVTLRCSSQSGHNTVSWYQQALGQGPQFIFQYYREEENGRGNFPPRFSGLQFPNYSSELNVNALELDDSALYLCASSIGTGTYNEQFFGPGTRLTVL.

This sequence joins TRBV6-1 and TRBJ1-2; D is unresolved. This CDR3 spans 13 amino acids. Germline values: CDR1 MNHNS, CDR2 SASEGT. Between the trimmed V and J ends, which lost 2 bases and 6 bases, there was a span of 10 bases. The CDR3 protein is CASSESGGDGYTF. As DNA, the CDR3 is TGTGCCAGCAGTGAAAGCGGTGGGGATGGCTACACCTTC.

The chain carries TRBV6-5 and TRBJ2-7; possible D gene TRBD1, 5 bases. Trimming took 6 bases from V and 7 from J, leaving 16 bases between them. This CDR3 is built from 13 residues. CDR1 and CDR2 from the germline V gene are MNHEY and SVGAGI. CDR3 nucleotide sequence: TGTGCCAGCAGCCAGGGTTTGGGGTCAGAGCAGTACTTC. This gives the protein CASSQGLGSEQYF.

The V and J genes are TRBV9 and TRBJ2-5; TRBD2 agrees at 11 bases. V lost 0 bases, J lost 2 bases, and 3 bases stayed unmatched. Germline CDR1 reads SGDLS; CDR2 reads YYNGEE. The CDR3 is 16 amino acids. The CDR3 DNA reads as TGTGCCAGCAGCGTAGGGGCTAGCGGGGGGCAAGAGACCCAGTACTTC. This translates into CASSVGASGGQETQYF.

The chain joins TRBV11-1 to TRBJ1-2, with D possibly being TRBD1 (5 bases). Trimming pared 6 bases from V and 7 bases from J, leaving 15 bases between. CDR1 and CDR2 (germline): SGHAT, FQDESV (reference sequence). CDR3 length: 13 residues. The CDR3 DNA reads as TGTGCCAGCAGACGCAGGGATTCTAGTGGCTACACCTTC. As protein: CASRRRDSSGYTF. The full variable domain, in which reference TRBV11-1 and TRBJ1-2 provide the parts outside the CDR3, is EAEVAQSPRYKITEKSQAVAFWCDPISGHATLYWYRQILGQGPELLVQFQDESVVDDSQLPKDRFSAERLKGVDSTLKIQPAELGDSAMYLCASRRRDSSGYTFGSGTRLTVV.

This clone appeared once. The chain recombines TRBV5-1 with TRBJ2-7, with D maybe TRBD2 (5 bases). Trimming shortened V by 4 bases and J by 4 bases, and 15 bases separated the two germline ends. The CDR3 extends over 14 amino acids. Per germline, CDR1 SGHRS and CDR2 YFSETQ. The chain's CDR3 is CASSPAAALYEQYF. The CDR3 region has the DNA TGCGCCAGCAGCCCCGCAGCGGCATTATACGAGCAGTACTTC. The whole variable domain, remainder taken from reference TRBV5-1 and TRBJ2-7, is KAGVTQTPRYLIKTRGQQVTLSCSPISGHRSVSWYQQTPGQGLQFLFEYFSETQRNKGNFPGRFSGRQFSNSRSEMNVSTLELGDSALYLCASSPAAALYEQYFGPGTRLTVT.

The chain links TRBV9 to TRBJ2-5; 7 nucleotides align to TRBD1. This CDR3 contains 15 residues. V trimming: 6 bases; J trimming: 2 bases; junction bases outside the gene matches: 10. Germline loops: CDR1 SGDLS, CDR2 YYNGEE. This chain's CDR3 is CASNQGGITQETQYF. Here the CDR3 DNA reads TGTGCCAGCAACCAAGGGGGCATCACTCAAGAGACCCAGTACTTC.

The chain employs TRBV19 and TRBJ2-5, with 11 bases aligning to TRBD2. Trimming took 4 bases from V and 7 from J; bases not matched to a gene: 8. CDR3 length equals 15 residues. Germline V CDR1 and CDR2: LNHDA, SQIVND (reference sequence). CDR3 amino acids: CASSTSGRSGATQYF. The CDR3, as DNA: TGTGCCAGTAGTACTAGCGGGAGGTCGGGTGCGACCCAGTACTTC.

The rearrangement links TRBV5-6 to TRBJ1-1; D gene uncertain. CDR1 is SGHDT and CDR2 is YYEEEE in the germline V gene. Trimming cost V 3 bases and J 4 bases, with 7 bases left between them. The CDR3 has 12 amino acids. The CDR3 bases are TGTGCCAGCAGCTCAAAAGCCACTGAAGCTTTCTTT. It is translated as CASSSKATEAFF.

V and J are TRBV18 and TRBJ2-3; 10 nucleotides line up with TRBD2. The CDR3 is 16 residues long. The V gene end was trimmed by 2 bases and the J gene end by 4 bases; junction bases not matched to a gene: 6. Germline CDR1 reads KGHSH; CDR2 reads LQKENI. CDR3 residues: CASSPGLAGVSDTQYF. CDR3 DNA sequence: TGTGCCAGCTCACCAGGGCTAGCGGGAGTCTCAGATACGCAGTATTTT.

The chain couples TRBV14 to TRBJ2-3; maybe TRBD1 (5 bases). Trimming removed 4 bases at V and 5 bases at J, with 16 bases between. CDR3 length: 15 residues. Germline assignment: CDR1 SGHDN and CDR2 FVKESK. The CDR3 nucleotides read TGTGCCAGCAGCCGCGGACCGGTCCAGGGAGATACGCAGTATTTT. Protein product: CASSRGPVQGDTQYF.

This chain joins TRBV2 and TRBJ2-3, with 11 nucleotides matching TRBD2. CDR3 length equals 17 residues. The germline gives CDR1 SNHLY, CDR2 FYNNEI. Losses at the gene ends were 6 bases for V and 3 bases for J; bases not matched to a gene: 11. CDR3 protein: CASSDWSLAGGTDTQYF. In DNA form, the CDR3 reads TGTGCCAGCAGCGATTGGTCGCTAGCGGGAGGTACAGATACGCAGTATTTT.

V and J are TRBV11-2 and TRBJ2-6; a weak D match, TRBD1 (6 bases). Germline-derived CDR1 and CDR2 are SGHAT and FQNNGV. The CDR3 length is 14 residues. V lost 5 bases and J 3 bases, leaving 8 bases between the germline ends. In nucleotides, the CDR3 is TGTGCCAGCAGCCAGGGGTATGGGGCCAACGTCCTGACTTTC. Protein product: CASSQGYGANVLTF. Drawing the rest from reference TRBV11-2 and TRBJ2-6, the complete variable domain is EAGVAQSPRYKIIEKRQSVAFWCNPISGHATLYWYQQILGQGPKLLIQFQNNGVVDDSQLPKDRFSAERLKGVDSTLKIQPAKLEDSAVYLCASSQGYGANVLTFGAGSRLTVL.

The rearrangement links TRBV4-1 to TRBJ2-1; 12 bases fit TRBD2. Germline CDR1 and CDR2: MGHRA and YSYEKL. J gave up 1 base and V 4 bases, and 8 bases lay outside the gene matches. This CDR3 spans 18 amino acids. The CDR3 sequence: CASSPRQLAGGSYNEQFF. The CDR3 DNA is TGCGCCAGCAGCCCAAGACAACTAGCGGGAGGATCCTACAATGAGCAGTTCTTC.

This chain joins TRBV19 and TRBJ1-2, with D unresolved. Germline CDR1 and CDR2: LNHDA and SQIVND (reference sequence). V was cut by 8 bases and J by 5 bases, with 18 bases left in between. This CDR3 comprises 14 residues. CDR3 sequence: CASSLDAVNYGYTF. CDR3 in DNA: TGTGCCAGTTCCCTTGACGCGGTAAATTATGGCTACACCTTC.

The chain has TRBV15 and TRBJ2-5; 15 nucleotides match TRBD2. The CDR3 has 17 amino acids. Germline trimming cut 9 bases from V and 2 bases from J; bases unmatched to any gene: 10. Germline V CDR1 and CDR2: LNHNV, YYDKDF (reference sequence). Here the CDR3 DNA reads TGTGCCACTAACAAGGGACTAGCGGGAGGAGGGCAAGAGACCCAGTACTTC. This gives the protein CATNKGLAGGGQETQYF.

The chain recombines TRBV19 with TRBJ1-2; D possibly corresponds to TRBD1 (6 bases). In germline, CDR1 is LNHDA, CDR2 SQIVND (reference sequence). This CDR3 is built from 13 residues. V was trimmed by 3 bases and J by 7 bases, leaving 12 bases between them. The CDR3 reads CASSIGGFGGYTF. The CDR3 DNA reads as TGTGCCAGTAGTATTGGGGGCTTCGGTGGCTACACCTTC.

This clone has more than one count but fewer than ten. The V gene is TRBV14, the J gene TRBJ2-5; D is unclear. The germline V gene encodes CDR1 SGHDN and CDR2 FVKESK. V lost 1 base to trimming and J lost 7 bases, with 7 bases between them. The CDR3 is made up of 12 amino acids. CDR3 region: CASSQVPGTQYF. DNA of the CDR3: TGTGCCAGCAGCCAAGTCCCGGGGACCCAGTACTTC.

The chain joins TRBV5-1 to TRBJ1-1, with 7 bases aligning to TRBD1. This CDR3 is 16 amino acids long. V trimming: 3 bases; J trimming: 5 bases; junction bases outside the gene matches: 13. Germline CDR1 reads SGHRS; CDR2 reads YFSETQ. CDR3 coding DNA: TGCGCCAGCAGCTGGGGAACAGGGGCTTTGGGTACTGAAGCTTTCTTT. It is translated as CASSWGTGALGTEAFF.

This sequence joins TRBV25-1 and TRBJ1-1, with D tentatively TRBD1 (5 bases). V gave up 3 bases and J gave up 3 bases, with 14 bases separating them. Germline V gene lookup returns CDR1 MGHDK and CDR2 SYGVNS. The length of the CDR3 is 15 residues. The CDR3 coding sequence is TGTGCCAGCAGTGACCCTACAGGCGCGGACACTGAAGCTTTCTTT. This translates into CASSDPTGADTEAFF.

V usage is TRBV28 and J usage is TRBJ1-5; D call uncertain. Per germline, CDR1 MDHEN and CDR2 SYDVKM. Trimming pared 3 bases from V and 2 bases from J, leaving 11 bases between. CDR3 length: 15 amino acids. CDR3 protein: CASSFRGIGNQPQHF. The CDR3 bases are TGTGCCAGCAGTTTTAGAGGTATTGGCAATCAGCCCCAGCATTTT.